This T cell receptor (beta chain) was captured by sequencing in a study of OX40 agonist ivuxolimab in advanced cancers. As for the study more broadly: Ivuxolimab was a fully human IgG2 agonistic monoclonal antibody targeting the costimulatory receptor OX40 (CD134). Of the roughly 52 dose-escalation patients, hepatocellular carcinoma was present in approximately 20, melanoma in approximately 15, renal cell carcinoma in 9 and head and neck cancer in 9. In the dose-escalation cohort, 82.7% of patients were male, and the mean age was about 55 years, with a range of roughly 20 to 79. Patients were allowed to have had prior anti-PD-1, anti-PD-L1 or anti-CTLA-4 therapy, and more than 30% of the dose-escalation patients had previously received checkpoint inhibitors. Intravenous ivuxolimab was administered to patients every 2 weeks at six dose levels: 0.01, 0.1, 0.3, 1.5, 3 and 10 mg/kg. The purpose of peripheral TCRbeta sequencing was to test whether ivuxolimab changed TCR sequence diversity and led to clonal T-cell expansion. Partial responses occurred in three dose-escalation patients: two with cutaneous melanoma and one with hepatocellular carcinoma. The monotherapy dose-escalation portion (N ≈ 57 patients) of the phase I ivuxolimab trial is reported in the paper. What the work shows at the level of the full study, not this receptor alone: Clonal expansion of both CD4+ and CD8+ blood T cells was observed from baseline to week 6 at doses 0.1 to 3.0 mg/kg. In the 0.1-3.0 mg/kg groups, partial responders had among the lowest normalized peripheral clonal expansion, particularly in CD8+ T cells. Low levels of normalized T-cell clonal expansion were also shown by some nonresponding patients. After ivuxolimab, more expanded clones were found on average in CD8+ T cells than in CD4+ T cells. Antigen specificity was not determined for the clonally expanded peripheral T cells.

The trial excluded patients who had a history of autoimmune disease or who were on systemic immunosuppression. Peripheral blood for TCR sequencing was collected from all dose cohorts at baseline, on cycle 4 day 1, and on cycle 7 day 1. Samples came from an open-label, multicenter, first-in-human phase I dose-escalation trial of ivuxolimab. Adults with locally advanced or metastatic melanoma, renal cell carcinoma, hepatocellular carcinoma or head and neck squamous cell carcinoma were enrolled in the trial. CD4+ and CD8+ T cells were sorted separately from peripheral blood before TCR sequencing. V trim: 6 bases; J trim: 7 bases; unmatched bases: 12. Reading from cysteine to phenylalanine, the CDR3 counts 16 amino acids. Only the CDR3 DNA is retained, 48 bases long and in frame from the first base. In the germline V gene (reference sequence), CDR1 corresponds to SEHNR and CDR2 to FQNEAQ. Genomic DNA was isolated from the sorted cells so that the TCRbeta CDR3 region could be sequenced. TCRbeta CDR3 regions were sequenced using the immunoSEQ Assay. TCRdb provides this immuneACCESS table in a form limited to in-frame rearrangements. Some clones are lacking; in checked studies, under half of them reflect an unresolved V gene, and why the rest are absent is not known. The sample table holds 90,000 to 130,000 clones, of which roughly 90% were seen once. The ten largest account for about 0.67% of the sample.

Comments on this clone: Its antigen is unknown. Per-nucleotide qualities are absent, and no much larger clonotype sits a single base away.

The material sequenced was CD4+ or CD8+ T cells sorted from blood, taken in a trial of the OX40 agonist ivuxolimab. This clonotype was sampled from an adult with an advanced solid tumor such as melanoma, head and neck, liver or kidney cancer. Recombination joined TRBV7-9 with TRBJ2-1; 10 bases in the junction line up with TRBD2. The nucleotide sequence is TGTGCCAGCAGAGCCGGGCTAGCGGGAGATTGGAATGAGCAGTTCTTC. The translation is CASRAGLAGDWNEQFF.